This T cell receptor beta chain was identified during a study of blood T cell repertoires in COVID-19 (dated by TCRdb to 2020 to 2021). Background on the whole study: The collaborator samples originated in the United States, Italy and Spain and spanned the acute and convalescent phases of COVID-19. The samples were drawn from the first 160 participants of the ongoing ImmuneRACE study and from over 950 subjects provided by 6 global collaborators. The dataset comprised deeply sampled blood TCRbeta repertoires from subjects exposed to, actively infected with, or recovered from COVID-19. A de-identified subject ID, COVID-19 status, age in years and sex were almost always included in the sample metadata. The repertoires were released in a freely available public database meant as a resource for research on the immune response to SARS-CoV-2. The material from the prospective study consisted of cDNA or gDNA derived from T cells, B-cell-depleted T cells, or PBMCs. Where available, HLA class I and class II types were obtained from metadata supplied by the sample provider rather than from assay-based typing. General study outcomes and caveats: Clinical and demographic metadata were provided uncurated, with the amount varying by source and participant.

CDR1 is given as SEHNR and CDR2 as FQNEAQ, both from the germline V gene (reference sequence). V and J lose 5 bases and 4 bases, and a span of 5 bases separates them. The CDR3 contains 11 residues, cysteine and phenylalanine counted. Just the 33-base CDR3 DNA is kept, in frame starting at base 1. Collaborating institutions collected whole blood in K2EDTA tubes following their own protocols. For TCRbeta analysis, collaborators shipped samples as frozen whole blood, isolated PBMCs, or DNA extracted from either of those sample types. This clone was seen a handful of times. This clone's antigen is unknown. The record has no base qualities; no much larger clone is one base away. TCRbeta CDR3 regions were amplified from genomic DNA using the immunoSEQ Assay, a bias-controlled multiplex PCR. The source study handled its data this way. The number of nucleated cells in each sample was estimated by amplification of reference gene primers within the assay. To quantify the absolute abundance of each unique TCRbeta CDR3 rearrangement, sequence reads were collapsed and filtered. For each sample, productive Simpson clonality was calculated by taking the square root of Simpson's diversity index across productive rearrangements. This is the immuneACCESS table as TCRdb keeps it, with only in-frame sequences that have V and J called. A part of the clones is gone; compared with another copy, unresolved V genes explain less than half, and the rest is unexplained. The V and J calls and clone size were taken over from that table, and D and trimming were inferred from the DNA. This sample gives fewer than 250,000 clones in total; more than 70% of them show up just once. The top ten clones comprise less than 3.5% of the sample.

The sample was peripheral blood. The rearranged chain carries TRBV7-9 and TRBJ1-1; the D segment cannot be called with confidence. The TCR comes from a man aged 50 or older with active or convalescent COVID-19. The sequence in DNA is TGTGCCAGCAGCCGGAGCACTGAAGCTTTCTTT. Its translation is CASSRSTEAFF.